This T cell receptor (beta chain) originates from a study of graft-versus-host responses after intestinal transplantation (dated by TCRdb to the early 2020s). Concerning the study at large: The transplants that recipients received were multivisceral, liver-intestinal, or isolated intestinal. Every recipient was given anti-thymocyte globulin induction, followed by around three years of maintenance tacrolimus and steroids. Rather than going through the commercial service, samples from three later patients were sequenced in-house on an Illumina MiSeq and processed with MiXCR. A peak of at least 4% donor T cells among recipient peripheral blood mononuclear cells was the definition used for donor T cell macrochimerism. Bulk TCR-beta CDR3 sequencing was used to track graft-versus-host and host-versus-graft alloreactive T cell clones in the graft, circulation and bone marrow after intestinal transplantation. To identify alloreactive clones, pre-transplant mixed lymphocyte reaction products were sequenced and compared with unstimulated pre-transplant donor and recipient T cells. The cohort enrolled about 23 intestinal transplant recipients, one of whom was a retransplant, and a few patients without pretransplant specimens were excluded. Paper-wide results and their limitations: The conclusions were limited by the relatively low number and heterogeneity of the intestinal transplant patients. Early after transplant, peak levels of circulating GvH clones were found to be associated with declines in HvG clones. GvH clones were detected in recipient bone marrow, and some of these GvH clones were observed earlier in ileal mucosa or blood, consistent with an intestinal mucosal origin. Patients with donor T cell macrochimerism had high GvH to HvG T cell clonal ratios in their allografts.

The time point label on this specimen signifies: cells obtained before transplantation from donor or recipient. In mixed lymphocyte reactions, around 200,000 CFSE-labeled pre-transplant responders were plated with around 200,000 irradiated violet-dye-labeled stimulators and cultured for five to seven days. Proliferating CD3+CD4+CFSE-low and CD3+CD8+CFSE-low responder cells were FACS-sorted on a BD Influx sorter after the mixed lymphocyte reaction. This clone appeared a few times. There are no base qualities to consult, and no much larger clone falls within one base. The protocol used for the library was the immunoSEQ multiplex PCR assay. For most patients, genomic DNA was isolated using the Qiagen DNeasy Blood and Tissue Kit and was shipped frozen to Adaptive Biotechnologies for TCR sequencing. Adaptive Biotechnologies carried out high-throughput TCR-beta CDR3 sequencing of genomic DNA for most patients. In the paper's pipeline: TCR sequencing data were retrieved from Adaptive's ImmunoSEQ software for some 17 patients, whereas a few other patients were processed with MiXCR and VDJtools. CD4 versus CD8 sorting errors were corrected by removing sequences found in both subsets at a frequency ratio below 5:1. CDR3 nucleotide sequences shared between donor and recipient were removed because their origin could not be assigned. At least 2-fold expansion over unstimulated cells and a minimum CFSE-low frequency of 0.002% (template counts) or 0.001% (read counts) were required for clones to be classified as alloreactive. Clones detected in sequenced pre-transplant spleen, lymph node, or MLR CFSE-low populations of the donor or recipient were defined as mappable. Cumulative frequency of alloreactive clones was calculated as a percentage of all sequences weighted by copy number. Here the immuneACCESS table is served through TCRdb, limited to in-frame sequences with V and J called. Missing clones are a known gap in these copies; in checked studies unresolved V genes cover under half, and the rest lacks a known reason. The V and J calls and clone size were taken over from that table, and D and trimming were inferred from the DNA. In all, the sample holds around 25,000 clones, and almost 40% of those were seen once. Together, the top ten hold 0.66% of the sample.

The origin of this receptor is a human patient who received an intestinal transplant. The source material was alloreactive CD4+ T cells from a mixed lymphocyte reaction culture, sampled before intestinal transplant. What this sample's cell subset or site label stands for: CFSE-low proliferating T cells sorted from roughly 6-day pre-transplant mixed lymphocyte reaction (GvH or HvG direction).

Here is the DNA: TGTGCCACTCAGGGATTTTCTAACTATGGCTACACCTTC. Its amino acids are CATQGFSNYGYTF. In this chain, TRBV19 is recombined with TRBJ1-2; TRBD1 is possibly the D segment (5 matching bases). Deletion took 10 bases off V and 0 bases off J, with a span of 12 bases between the germline ends. The CDR3 numbers 13 residues from cysteine through phenylalanine. CDR3 DNA is the only sequence kept; it has 39 bases, read in frame from the first base. The germline V gene encodes CDR1 LNHDA and CDR2 SQIVND (reference sequence).